This T cell receptor (beta chain) was sequenced in a study of response to subunit inactivated influenza vaccine. TCRdb reprocessed the RT-PCR reads via MiXCR and lists one record per CDR3 protein. The table includes 650,000 to 800,000 distinct CDR3 sequences, about 18% detected once. This clonotype was observed a few times. Germline V gene data show CDR1 as SGHRS and CDR2 as YFSETQ. V was shortened by 0 bases and J by 6 bases, with 10 bases between the two germline ends. This CDR3 has 13 residues. Specimen: PBMCs from blood, collected roughly 5 days after vaccination. The clonotype comes from a man in his fifties or sixties who received an inactivated influenza vaccine. The chain carries TRBV5-1 and TRBJ2-7; no reliable D call. For the CDR3, the DNA is TGCGCCAGCAGCTTGGAGGGCCCCTCCGAGCAGTACTTC. Translated: CASSLEGPSEQYF.